This TCR beta chain was captured by sequencing in a study of human T cells and chemical hapten exposure. Study in general: An approximately 2 cm by approximately 2 cm inner upper arm patch received 2% DPC for sensitization.

V was shortened by 6 bases and J by 5 bases, with 17 bases between the two germline ends. Germline V gene data show CDR1 as SGHVS and CDR2 as FNYEAQ. The CDR3 length is 15 residues. In its sample, this clonotype was seen a few times. TCRdb redid the calling of the RACE reads with MiXCR, one entry per CDR3 protein. The table lists about 82,000 distinct CDR3 sequences, over 10% of them singletons, with approximately 5% in the top ten. The time point: patch test 3, about 24 weeks after DPC sensitization. Treatment in this sample: therapeutic diphenylcyclopropenone sensitization with weekly scalp DPC. Extraction yielded total RNA from whole blood (unfractionated).

The sequencing used whole blood, collected in connection with sensitization to the hapten diphenylcyclopropenone (DPC). V gene TRBV7-6 combines with J gene TRBJ1-5; tentatively, D is TRBD1 (6 bases). The sequence came from a woman in her forties or fifties with alopecia areata. Some clones in this sample may be carry-over from other donors' samples. CDR3 nucleotide sequence: TGTGCCAGCAGTTCTGACCAGGGGAGACATCAGCCCCAGCATTTT. This encodes CASSSDQGRHQPQHF.